This entry concerns a single T cell receptor (beta chain). This may be a read error: a much more frequent sequence differs by one nucleotide. The CDR3 has 10 amino acids. The data originate from a study of blood T cells in healthy people across ages. Primed by a sample-barcoded 5' primer and a J-beta primer mix, a second PCR proceeded for 7 to 11 cycles. TCRdb re-analysed the 5' RACE reads in MiXCR, keeping a single row per CDR3 protein. The repertoire holds 700,000 to 850,000 distinct CDR3 sequences, with around half as singletons. V and J are TRBV12-3 or TRBV12-4 and TRBJ2-1; D gene ambiguous. The last part of the DNA fits TRBJ2-7 better; the J call may be wrong. The sequencing input was blood. This TCR came from an elderly man in good health. Written as DNA, the CDR3 is TGTGCCAGCAGTTACAATGAGCAGTACTTC. Amino acids: CASSYNEQYF.